Shown below are 24 T cell receptor beta chains from a single sample sequenced in a study of T cell responses to AZD1222 COVID-19 vaccine. Data came from immunoSEQ multiplex PCR; TCRdb stores just in-frame clones and leaves some out. Among around 140,000 clones, roughly 89% were seen once, and the ten largest hold under 2%. The sequencing used peripheral blood, collected 28 days after the second AZD1222 dose. These receptor sequences come from an adult who received the AZD1222 COVID-19 vaccine.

The rearrangement joins TRBV30 to TRBJ1-2, with D possibly being TRBD1 (5 bases). CDR3 length: 12 residues. The germline CDR1 and CDR2 sequences are GTSNPN and SVGIG (reference sequence). The V end was cut by 7 bases, the J end by 4 bases, with 13 bases between. CDR3 loop: CASPYRSYGYTF. The CDR3 DNA reads as TGTGCCTCCCCATACAGGAGCTATGGCTACACCTTC.

This chain connects TRBV6-2 or TRBV6-3 to TRBJ2-1; 8 nucleotides align to TRBD1. V was pared by 4 bases and J by 6 bases, with 8 bases of the junction left unmatched. Germline V gene data show CDR1 as MNHEY and CDR2 as SVGEGT. This CDR3 spans 15 amino acids. The CDR3 coding sequence is TGTGCCAGCAGTTTAGGACAGGGCTTATCCAATGAGCAGTTCTTC. It is translated as CASSLGQGLSNEQFF.

This chain links TRBV4-3 with TRBJ1-3; D unresolved. Germline V gene lookup returns CDR1 LGHNA and CDR2 YSLEER. There are 17 residues in the CDR3. The V and J ends lost 0 bases and 7 bases respectively, with 19 bases between them. This chain's CDR3 is CASSQDPPAVPRNTIYF. CDR3 coding DNA: TGCGCCAGCAGCCAAGATCCCCCGGCAGTACCTAGGAACACCATATATTTT.

The chain employs TRBV21-1 and TRBJ2-5; the table names TRBD2, a call not compared with the DNA. TRBV21-1 is marked as a pseudogene. This CDR3 has 16 residues. CDR3 sequence reads: CASSKTGRGSQETQYF. In DNA, the CDR3 is TGTGCCAGCAGCAAAACCGGGAGGGGGTCCCAAGAGACCCAGTACTTC.

V and J are TRBV28 and TRBJ1-1, with a weak D call TRBD1 (5 bases). Looked up from germline, CDR1 is MDHEN and CDR2 is SYDVKM. V was pared by 8 bases and J by 5 bases, with 12 bases between. CDR3 length equals 12 residues. CDR3 nucleotide sequence: TGTGCCAGCGGGGGTTACTATACTGAAGCTTTCTTT. Translation: CASGGYYTEAFF. Together with reference TRBV28 and TRBJ1-1, the CDR3 gives the full variable domain: DVKVTQSSRYLVKRTGEKVFLECVQDMDHENMFWYRQDPGLGLRLIYFSYDVKMKEKGDIPEGYSVSREKKERFSLILESASTNQTSMYLCASGGYYTEAFFGQGTRLTVV.

This sequence joins TRBV5-1 and TRBJ1-2; 7 bases are a match to TRBD1. The CDR3 loop spans 18 amino acids. J gave up 5 bases and V 4 bases, and 20 bases lay outside the gene matches. The germline CDR1 and CDR2 sequences are SGHRS and YFSETQ. The CDR3 loop reads CASSLPGQEGVFNYGYTF. The DNA of the CDR3 is TGCGCCAGCAGCCTCCCTGGACAGGAGGGCGTGTTTAATTATGGCTACACCTTC. Drawing the rest from reference TRBV5-1 and TRBJ1-2, the complete variable domain is KAGVTQTPRYLIKTRGQQVTLSCSPISGHRSVSWYQQTPGQGLQFLFEYFSETQRNKGNFPGRFSGRQFSNSRSEMNVSTLELGDSALYLCASSLPGQEGVFNYGYTFGSGTRLTVV.

The chain employs TRBV19 and TRBJ1-5; 7 nucleotides line up with TRBD1. Germline-derived CDR1 and CDR2 are LNHDA and SQIVND (reference sequence). Trimming at V came to 3 bases and at J to 0 bases, leaving 11 bases not matched to a gene. The CDR3 sequence is 18 residues long. CDR3 sequence: CASSILATGEDSNQPQHF. The CDR3 DNA is TGTGCCAGTAGTATCCTTGCCACAGGGGAAGATAGCAATCAGCCCCAGCATTTT.

The V call is TRBV28, the J call TRBJ1-5; no clear D. The germline gives CDR1 MDHEN, CDR2 SYDVKM. The ends were cut back, 5 bases at V and 7 bases at J, with 18 bases in the middle. The CDR3 has 15 residues. CDR3 coding DNA: TGTGCCAGCAGTCCCGGCCGGCCCAGGTGGCAGCCCCAGCATTTT. It is translated as CASSPGRPRWQPQHF. Drawing the rest from reference TRBV28 and TRBJ1-5, the complete variable domain is DVKVTQSSRYLVKRTGEKVFLECVQDMDHENMFWYRQDPGLGLRLIYFSYDVKMKEKGDIPEGYSVSREKKERFSLILESASTNQTSMYLCASSPGRPRWQPQHFGDGTRLSIL.

The V call is TRBV5-1, the J call TRBJ1-3; tentatively, D is TRBD1 (6 bases). Trimming pared 0 bases from V and 0 bases from J, leaving 10 bases between. Germline V gives CDR1 SGHRS, CDR2 YFSETQ. The CDR3 extends over 16 amino acids. In nucleotides, the CDR3 is TGCGCCAGCAGCTTGGGACAGGTGTTCTCTGGAAACACCATATATTTT. Protein: CASSLGQVFSGNTIYF.

The chain couples TRBV6-1 to TRBJ2-1; no reliable D call. Germline loops: CDR1 MNHNS, CDR2 SASEGT. Between the trimmed V and J ends, which lost 2 bases and 5 bases, there was a span of 10 bases. This CDR3 has 14 residues. The chain's CDR3 is CASSEFGLHNEQFF. DNA of the CDR3: TGTGCCAGCAGTGAATTTGGGCTTCACAATGAGCAGTTCTTC.

This clone was found a few times. This sequence joins TRBV6-2 or TRBV6-3 and TRBJ1-2; maybe TRBD1 (5 bases). This CDR3 comprises 13 residues. Germline CDR1 is MNHEY and CDR2 is SVGEGT. V was cut by 2 bases and J by 2 bases, with 6 bases left in between. The CDR3 is CASSYRDNYGYTF. CDR3 DNA sequence: TGTGCCAGCAGTTACCGGGACAACTATGGCTACACCTTC.

The chain uses TRBV19 and TRBJ2-6; D unresolved. The ends were cut back, 5 bases at V and 0 bases at J, with 14 bases in the middle. The CDR3 length is 17 residues. CDR1 LNHDA and CDR2 SQIVND come from the germline V gene (reference sequence). CDR3 coding DNA: TGTGCCAGTAGTCCCGGACGTGCCAGCTCTGGGGCCAACGTCCTGACTTTC. This encodes CASSPGRASSGANVLTF.

The chain combines TRBV2 with TRBJ1-2; D remains ambiguous. Germline-derived CDR1 and CDR2 are SNHLY and FYNNEI. Trimming removed 4 bases at V and 3 bases at J, with 12 bases between. The CDR3 consists of 14 residues. In nucleotides, the CDR3 is TGTGCCAGCAGTGGAGAGAACAGAGACTATGGCTACACCTTC. This translates into CASSGENRDYGYTF.

This rearrangement joins TRBV27 to TRBJ2-7; TRBD2 matches at 10 bases. J gave up 5 bases and V 5 bases, and 9 bases lay outside the gene matches. The CDR3 has 15 amino acids. Germline lookup yields CDR1 MNHEY and CDR2 SMNVEV (reference sequence). CDR3 region: CASSPISSGSDEQYF. As DNA, the CDR3 is TGTGCCAGCAGTCCCATCTCTAGCGGGAGTGACGAGCAGTACTTC.

The V gene is TRBV5-1, the J gene TRBJ1-1; no firm D call. V shed 0 bases and J shed 2 bases, with 8 bases lying between them. The germline CDR1 and CDR2 sequences are SGHRS and YFSETQ. This CDR3 is 14 amino acids long. CDR3 amino acids: CASSLEGLNTEAFF. CDR3 sequence (DNA): TGCGCCAGCAGCTTGGAAGGGCTAAACACTGAAGCTTTCTTT. Supplemented by reference TRBV5-1 and TRBJ1-1, the full variable domain reads KAGVTQTPRYLIKTRGQQVTLSCSPISGHRSVSWYQQTPGQGLQFLFEYFSETQRNKGNFPGRFSGRQFSNSRSEMNVSTLELGDSALYLCASSLEGLNTEAFFGQGTRLTVV.

This rearrangement joins TRBV11-3 to TRBJ2-3, with D perhaps being TRBD1 or TRBD2 (6 bases each). The CDR3 totals 17 residues. Germline assignment: CDR1 SGHNT and CDR2 YENEEA. V shed 8 bases and J shed 6 bases, with 27 bases lying between them. CDR3 in DNA: TGTGCCAGCGAAAAAGGGGGGACTTCGCCCCCTGATGATACGCAGTATTTT. This encodes CASEKGGTSPPDDTQYF.

The V call is TRBV9, the J call TRBJ2-7; maybe TRBD2 (5 bases). The CDR3 spans 13 residues. V lost 0 bases and J lost 5, with 9 bases in between. The germline gives CDR1 SGDLS, CDR2 YYNGEE. The CDR3 region has the DNA TGTGCCAGCAGCGTAGCGGTCGGGGACGAGCAGTACTTC. This encodes CASSVAVGDEQYF.

V is TRBV7-3 and J is TRBJ2-1; 8 bases agree with TRBD1. Germline CDR1 reads SGHTA; CDR2 reads FQGTGA. The CDR3 sequence is 17 residues long. The V segment lost 5 bases and the J segment 5 bases; nucleotides outside the gene matches: 14. The CDR3 here is CASSTPLAGGRNNEQFF. As DNA, the CDR3 is TGTGCCAGCAGCACCCCCCTCGCAGGGGGCCGGAACAATGAGCAGTTCTTC. Looking up the rest from reference TRBV7-3 and TRBJ2-1 gives the full variable domain: GAGVSQTPSNKVTEKGKYVELRCDPISGHTALYWYRQSLGQGPEFLIYFQGTGAADDSGLPNDRFFAVRPEGSVSTLKIQRTERGDSAVYLCASSTPLAGGRNNEQFFGPGTRLTVL.

The J gene is TRBJ1-1, the V gene TRBV7-9; D is uncertain. V was cut by 5 bases and J by 5 bases, with 12 bases left in between. Germline V lookup: CDR1 SEHNR, CDR2 FQNEAQ (reference sequence). There are 13 residues in the CDR3. The CDR3 sequence: CASSRGLVTEAFF. DNA of the CDR3: TGTGCCAGCAGCCGCGGATTAGTTACTGAAGCTTTCTTT.

This clone was found once. The J gene is TRBJ1-4, the V gene TRBV30; the D is unclear. Germline loops: CDR1 GTSNPN, CDR2 SVGIG (reference sequence). V dropped 4 bases and J dropped 7 bases, with 16 bases sitting between them. The CDR3 sequence is 14 residues long. The CDR3 nucleotides read TGTGCCTGGATGAAGGGAGGATCGGGTGAAAAACTGTTTTTT. Translating gives CAWMKGGSGEKLFF.

This clone occurred once. This rearrangement joins TRBV19 to TRBJ1-2, with unresolved D. The germline gives CDR1 LNHDA, CDR2 SQIVND (reference sequence). The CDR3 is 11 residues long. V dropped 9 bases and J dropped 3 bases, with 8 bases sitting between them. The CDR3 reads CASEGYYGYTF. The CDR3 nucleotides read TGTGCCAGCGAGGGATACTATGGCTACACCTTC.

This sequence joins TRBV4-2 and TRBJ1-5; D might be TRBD1 (5 bases). Germline loops: CDR1 LGHNA, CDR2 YNFKEQ. V dropped 5 bases and J dropped 1 base, with 18 bases sitting between them. This CDR3 has 17 residues. The CDR3 DNA sequence: TGTGCCAGCAGCGCCAGTGCCTTTGGGGGGAGCAATCAGCCCCAGCATTTT. The encoded protein is CASSASAFGGSNQPQHF.

V usage is TRBV4-1 and J usage is TRBJ1-1, with a tentative D call TRBD1 (5 bases). CDR3 length: 17 amino acids. CDR1 is MGHRA, CDR2 YSYEKL, per germline. Deletions cut 1 base from V and 0 bases from J, with 15 bases between. CDR3 protein: CASSQVLQGPMNTEAFF. The CDR3 DNA sequence: TGCGCCAGCAGCCAAGTTCTCCAGGGTCCCATGAACACTGAAGCTTTCTTT.

This chain connects TRBV5-1 to TRBJ1-2; no clear D. The ends were cut back, 0 bases at V and 4 bases at J, with 7 bases in the middle. The CDR3 is 13 residues long. Germline CDR1 SGHRS, CDR2 YFSETQ. The CDR3 coding sequence is TGCGCCAGCAGCTTGGGTGATAGCTATGGCTACACCTTC. It encodes CASSLGDSYGYTF.